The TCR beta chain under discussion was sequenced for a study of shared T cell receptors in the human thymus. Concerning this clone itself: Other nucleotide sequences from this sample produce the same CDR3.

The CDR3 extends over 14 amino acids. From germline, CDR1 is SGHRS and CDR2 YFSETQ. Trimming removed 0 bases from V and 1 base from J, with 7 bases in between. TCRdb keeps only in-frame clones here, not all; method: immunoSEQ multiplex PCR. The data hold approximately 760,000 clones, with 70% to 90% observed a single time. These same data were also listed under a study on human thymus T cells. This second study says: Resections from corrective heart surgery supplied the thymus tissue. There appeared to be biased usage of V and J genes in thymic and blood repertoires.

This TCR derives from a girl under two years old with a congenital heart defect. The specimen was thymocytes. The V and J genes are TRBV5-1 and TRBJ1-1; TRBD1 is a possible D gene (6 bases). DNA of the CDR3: TGCGCCAGCAGCTTGGAACAGGGGAACACTGAAGCTTTCTTT. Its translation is CASSLEQGNTEAFF. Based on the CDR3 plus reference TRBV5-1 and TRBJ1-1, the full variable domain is KAGVTQTPRYLIKTRGQQVTLSCSPISGHRSVSWYQQTPGQGLQFLFEYFSETQRNKGNFPGRFSGRQFSNSRSEMNVSTLELGDSALYLCASSLEQGNTEAFFGQGTRLTVV.